This T cell receptor (beta chain) was observed in a study of blood T cells in healthy people across ages. A sample-barcoded 5' primer and a J-beta primer mix were used in a second PCR of roughly 6 to 11 cycles. TCRdb re-called the 5' RACE reads with MiXCR, one entry per CDR3 protein. The data contain some 1,500,000 distinct CDR3 sequences, 40% to 45% of them singletons. Losses at the gene ends were 3 bases for V and 4 bases for J; bases not matched to a gene: 10. CDR1 and CDR2 (germline): GTSNPN, SVGIG (reference sequence). The CDR3 extends over 15 amino acids. This clonotype showed up just a few times.

The clonotype was recovered from a young woman in good health. V is TRBV30 and J is TRBJ2-3; TRBD2 matches 7 bases. The sequencing input was blood. CDR3 region: CAWRVGTGGADTQYF. The CDR3 bases are TGTGCCTGGAGAGTCGGAACGGGAGGAGCAGATACGCAGTATTTT. Filled out from reference TRBV30 and TRBJ2-3, the complete variable domain reads SQTIHQWPATLVQPVGSPLSLECTVEGTSNPNLYWYRQAAGRGLQLLFYSVGIGQISSEVPQNLSASRPQDRQFILSSKKLLLSDSGFYLCAWRVGTGGADTQYFGPGTRLTVL.